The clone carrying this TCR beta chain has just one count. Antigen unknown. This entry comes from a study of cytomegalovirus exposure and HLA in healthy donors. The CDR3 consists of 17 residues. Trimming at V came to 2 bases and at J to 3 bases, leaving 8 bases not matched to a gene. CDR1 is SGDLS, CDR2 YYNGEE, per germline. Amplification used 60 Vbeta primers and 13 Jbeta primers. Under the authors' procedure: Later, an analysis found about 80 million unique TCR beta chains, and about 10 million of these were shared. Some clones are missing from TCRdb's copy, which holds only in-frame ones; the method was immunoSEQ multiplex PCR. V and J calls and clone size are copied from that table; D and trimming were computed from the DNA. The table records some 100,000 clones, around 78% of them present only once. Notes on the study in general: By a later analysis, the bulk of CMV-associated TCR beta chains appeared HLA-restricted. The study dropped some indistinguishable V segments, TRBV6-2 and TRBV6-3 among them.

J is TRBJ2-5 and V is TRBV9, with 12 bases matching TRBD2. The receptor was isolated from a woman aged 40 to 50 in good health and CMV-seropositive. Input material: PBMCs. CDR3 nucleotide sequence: TGTGCCAGCAGCGTCGATCTAGCGGGAGGGCTTGAAGAGACCCAGTACTTC. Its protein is CASSVDLAGGLEETQYF. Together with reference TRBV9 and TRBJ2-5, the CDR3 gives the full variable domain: DSGVTQTPKHLITATGQRVTLRCSPRSGDLSVYWYQQSLDQGLQFLIQYYNGEERAKGNILERFSAQQFPDLHSELNLSSLELGDSALYFCASSVDLAGGLEETQYFGPGTRLLVL.